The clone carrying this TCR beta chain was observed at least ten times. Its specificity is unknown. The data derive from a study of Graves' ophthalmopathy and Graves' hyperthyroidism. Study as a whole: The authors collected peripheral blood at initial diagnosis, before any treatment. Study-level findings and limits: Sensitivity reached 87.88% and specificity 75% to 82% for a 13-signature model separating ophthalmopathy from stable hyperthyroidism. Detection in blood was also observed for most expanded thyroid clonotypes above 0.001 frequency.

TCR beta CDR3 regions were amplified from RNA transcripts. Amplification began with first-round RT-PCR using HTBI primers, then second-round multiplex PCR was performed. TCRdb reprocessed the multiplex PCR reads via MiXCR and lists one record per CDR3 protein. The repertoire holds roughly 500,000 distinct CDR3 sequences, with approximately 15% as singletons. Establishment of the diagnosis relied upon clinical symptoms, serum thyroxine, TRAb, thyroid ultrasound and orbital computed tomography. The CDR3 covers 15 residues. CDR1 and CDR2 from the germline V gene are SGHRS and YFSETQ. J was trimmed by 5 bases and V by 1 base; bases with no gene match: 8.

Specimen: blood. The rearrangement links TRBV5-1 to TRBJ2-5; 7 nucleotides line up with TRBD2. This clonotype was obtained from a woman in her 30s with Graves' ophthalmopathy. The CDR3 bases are TGCGCCAGCAGCTTGATGGGGGAGGGCCGGGAGACCCAGTACTTC. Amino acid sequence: CASSLMGEGRETQYF.